The rows below give T cell receptor beta chains drawn from one sample of a study of shared clonotypes between healthy human individuals. Method: immunoSEQ multiplex PCR; TCRdb's copy keeps in-frame clones and lacks some. The sample shows 2 million to 2.5 million clones, approximately 94% of them seen only once. Specimen: naive CD8+ T cells sorted from blood. The receptor set was obtained from a young man in good health. Both conserved end residues are trimmed from each CDR3.

v_call	j_call	cdr3_length	cdr3_aa
TRBV9	TRBJ1-1	14	ASTPPSVGMNTEAF
TRBV5-8	TRBJ1-2	15	ASSLTGAEALNYGYT
TRBV30	TRBJ1-1	11	AWTGVLNTEAF
TRBV6-6	TRBJ1-5	12	ASTDEAGQQPQH
TRBV11-2	TRBJ2-7	13	ASSWTAGSSYEQY
TRBV7-9	TRBJ2-1	13	ASSPRQFPYNEQF
TRBV29-1	TRBJ2-7	10	SALSRDHEQY
TRBV29-1	TRBJ2-5	10	SVPDSQETQY
TRBV7-2	TRBJ2-7	13	ASSSPIAGVYEQY
TRBV27	TRBJ2-7	12	ASSLYSGSYEQY
TRBV6-6	TRBJ2-7	12	ASSYVGTAYEQY
TRBV28	TRBJ1-4	12	ASGEKGANEKLF